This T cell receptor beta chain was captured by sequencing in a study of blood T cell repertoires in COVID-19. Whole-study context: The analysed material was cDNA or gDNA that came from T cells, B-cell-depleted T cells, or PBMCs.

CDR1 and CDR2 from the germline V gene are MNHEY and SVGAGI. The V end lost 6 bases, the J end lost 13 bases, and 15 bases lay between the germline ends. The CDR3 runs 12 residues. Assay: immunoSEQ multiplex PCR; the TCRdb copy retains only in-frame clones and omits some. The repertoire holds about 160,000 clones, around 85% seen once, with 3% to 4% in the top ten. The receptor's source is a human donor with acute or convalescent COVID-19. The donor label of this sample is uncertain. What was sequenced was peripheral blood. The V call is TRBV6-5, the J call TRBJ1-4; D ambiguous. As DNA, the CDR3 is TGTGCCAGCAGCCCCACCCGGTCTGGACTGTTTTTT. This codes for CASSPTRSGLFF.